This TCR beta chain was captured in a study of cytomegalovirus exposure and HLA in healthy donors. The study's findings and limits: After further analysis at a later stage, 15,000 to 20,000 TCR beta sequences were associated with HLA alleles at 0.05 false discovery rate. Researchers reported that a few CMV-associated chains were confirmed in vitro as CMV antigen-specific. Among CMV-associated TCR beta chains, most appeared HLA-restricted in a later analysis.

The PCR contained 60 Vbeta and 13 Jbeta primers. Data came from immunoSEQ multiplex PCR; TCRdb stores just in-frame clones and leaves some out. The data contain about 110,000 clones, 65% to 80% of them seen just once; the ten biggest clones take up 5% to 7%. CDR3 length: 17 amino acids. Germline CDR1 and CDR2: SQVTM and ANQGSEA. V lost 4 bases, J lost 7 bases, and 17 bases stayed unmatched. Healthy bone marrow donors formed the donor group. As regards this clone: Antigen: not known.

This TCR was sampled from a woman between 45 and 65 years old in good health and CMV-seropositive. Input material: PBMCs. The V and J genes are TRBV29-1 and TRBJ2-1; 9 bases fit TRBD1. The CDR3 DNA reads TGCAGCGTTGGTCCTCCGTCTTGGGACAGGGACCGGAATGAGCAGTTCTTC. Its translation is CSVGPPSWDRDRNEQFF.